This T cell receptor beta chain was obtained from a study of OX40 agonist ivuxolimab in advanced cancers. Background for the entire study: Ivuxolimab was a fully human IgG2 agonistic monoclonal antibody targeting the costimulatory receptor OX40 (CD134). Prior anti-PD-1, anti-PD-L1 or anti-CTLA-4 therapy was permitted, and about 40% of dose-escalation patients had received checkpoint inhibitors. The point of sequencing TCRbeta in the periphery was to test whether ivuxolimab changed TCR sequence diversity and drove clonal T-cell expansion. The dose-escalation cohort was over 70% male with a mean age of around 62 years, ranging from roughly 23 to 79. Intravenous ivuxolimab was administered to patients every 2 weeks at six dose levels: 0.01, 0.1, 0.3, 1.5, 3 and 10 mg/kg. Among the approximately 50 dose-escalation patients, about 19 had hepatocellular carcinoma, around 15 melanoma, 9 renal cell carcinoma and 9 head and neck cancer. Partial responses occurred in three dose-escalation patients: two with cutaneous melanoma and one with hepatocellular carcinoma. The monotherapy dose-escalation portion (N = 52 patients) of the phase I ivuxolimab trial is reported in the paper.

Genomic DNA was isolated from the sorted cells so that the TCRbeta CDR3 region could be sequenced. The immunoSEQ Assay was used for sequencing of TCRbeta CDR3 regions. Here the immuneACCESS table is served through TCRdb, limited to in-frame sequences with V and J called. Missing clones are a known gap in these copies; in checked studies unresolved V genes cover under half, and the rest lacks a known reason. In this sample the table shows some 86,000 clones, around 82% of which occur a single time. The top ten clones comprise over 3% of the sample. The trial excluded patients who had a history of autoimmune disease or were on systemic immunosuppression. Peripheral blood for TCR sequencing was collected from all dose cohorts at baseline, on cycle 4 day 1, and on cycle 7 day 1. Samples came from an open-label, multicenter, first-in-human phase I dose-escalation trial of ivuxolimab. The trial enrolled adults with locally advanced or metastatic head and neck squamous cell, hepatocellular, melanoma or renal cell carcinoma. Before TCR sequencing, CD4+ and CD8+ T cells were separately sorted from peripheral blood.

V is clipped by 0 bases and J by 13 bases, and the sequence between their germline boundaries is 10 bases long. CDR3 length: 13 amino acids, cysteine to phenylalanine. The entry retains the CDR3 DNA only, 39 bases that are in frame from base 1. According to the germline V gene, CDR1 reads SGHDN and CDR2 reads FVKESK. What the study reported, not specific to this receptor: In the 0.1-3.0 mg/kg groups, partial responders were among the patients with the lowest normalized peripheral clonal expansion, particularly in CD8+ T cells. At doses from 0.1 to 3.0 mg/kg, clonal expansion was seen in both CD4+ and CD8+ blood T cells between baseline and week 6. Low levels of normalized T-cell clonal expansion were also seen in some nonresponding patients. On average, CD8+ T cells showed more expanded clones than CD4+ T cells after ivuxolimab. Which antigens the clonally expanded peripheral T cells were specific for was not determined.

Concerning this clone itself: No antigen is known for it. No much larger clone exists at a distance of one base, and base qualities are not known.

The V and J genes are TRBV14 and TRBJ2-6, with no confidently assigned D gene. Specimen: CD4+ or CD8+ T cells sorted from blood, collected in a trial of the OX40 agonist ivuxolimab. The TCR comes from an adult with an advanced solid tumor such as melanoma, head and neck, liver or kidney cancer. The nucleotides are TGTGCCAGCAGCCAAGAAAGTGGCCCTGTCCTGACTTTC. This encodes CASSQESGPVLTF.